Listed below are T cell receptor beta chains from one sample, sequenced in a study of blood T cell repertoires in COVID-19. Method: immunoSEQ multiplex PCR; TCRdb's copy keeps in-frame clones and lacks some. The table records a few hundred thousand clones, about nine tenths of them present only once. Sequences were obtained from PBMCs or T cells enriched from blood (not recorded which). These receptors were obtained from a woman aged 30 to 39 who had been exposed to COVID-19. Each CDR3 is given with its conserved first and last residue. Fields, in order: CDR3 protein, CDR3 DNA, D gene, V gene, clone size, J gene. The D gene is left open where the match is weak. Some rows mark clone size as missing; the rest say once, few, many or name a class of expanded clone.

CDR3aa: CASSLFSPGQALNYGYTF
CDR3nt: TGTGCCAGCAGTTTATTTTCACCGGGACAGGCCCTTAACTATGGCTACACCTTC
d_gene: TRBD1
v_gene: TRBV27
abundance: NA
j_gene: TRBJ1-2

CDR3aa: CASSIGEGGSDEQYF
CDR3nt: TGTGCCAGTAGTATAGGAGAAGGGGGCAGCGACGAGCAGTACTTC
d_gene: TRBD1
v_gene: TRBV19
abundance: NA
j_gene: TRBJ2-7

CDR3aa: CASSPVGLAGGPRYF
CDR3nt: TGTGCCAGCAGTCCTGTTGGACTAGCGGGAGGGCCCCGGTACTTC
d_gene: TRBD2
v_gene: TRBV28
abundance: NA
j_gene: TRBJ2-7

CDR3aa: CASSLGTGGDQPQHF
CDR3nt: TGTGCCAGCTCACTTGGGACAGGGGGGGATCAGCCCCAGCATTTT
d_gene: TRBD1
v_gene: TRBV18
abundance: few
j_gene: TRBJ1-5

CDR3aa: CASSPPGRGNYGYTF
CDR3nt: TGTGCCAGCAGCCCACCGGGCCGGGGAAACTATGGCTACACCTTC
d_gene: NA
v_gene: TRBV7-7
abundance: NA
j_gene: TRBJ1-2

CDR3aa: CASSPPGGGQPQHF
CDR3nt: TGTGCCAGCTCACCACCGGGTGGCGGTCAGCCCCAGCATTTT
d_gene: NA
v_gene: TRBV18
abundance: NA
j_gene: TRBJ1-5

CDR3aa: CASSQDRGSGITPDTQYF
CDR3nt: TGTGCCAGCAGCCAAGATCGGGGGAGCGGGATCACTCCAGATACGCAGTATTTT
d_gene: TRBD2
v_gene: TRBV3-1/TRBV3-2
abundance: NA
j_gene: TRBJ2-3

CDR3aa: CASSSGTSGRIYEQYF
CDR3nt: TGTGCCAGCAGCTCCGGGACTAGCGGGAGGATCTACGAGCAGTACTTC
d_gene: TRBD2
v_gene: TRBV11-3
abundance: NA
j_gene: TRBJ2-7

CDR3aa: CASSLVLAGDRHTQYF
CDR3nt: TGTGCCAGCAGCTTAGTGCTAGCGGGAGATCGACATACGCAGTATTTT
d_gene: TRBD2
v_gene: TRBV7-2
abundance: NA
j_gene: TRBJ2-3

CDR3aa: CASSQAGDGEKLFF
CDR3nt: TGCGCCAGCAGCCAAGCAGGGGACGGGGAAAAACTGTTTTTT
d_gene: NA
v_gene: TRBV4-1
abundance: NA
j_gene: TRBJ1-4

CDR3aa: CASSRGLAGGPEETQYF
CDR3nt: TGTGCCAGCAGCAGAGGACTAGCGGGAGGGCCGGAAGAGACCCAGTACTTC
d_gene: TRBD2
v_gene: TRBV7-3
abundance: NA
j_gene: TRBJ2-5

CDR3aa: CAISESGAGPGEKLFF
CDR3nt: TGTGCCATCAGTGAGTCGGGGGCAGGCCCTGGTGAAAAACTGTTTTTT
d_gene: NA
v_gene: TRBV10-3
abundance: NA
j_gene: TRBJ1-4

CDR3aa: CASSFTGPDTQYF
CDR3nt: TGCGCCAGCAGCTTTACAGGGCCAGATACGCAGTATTTT
d_gene: NA
v_gene: TRBV5-1
abundance: NA
j_gene: TRBJ2-3

CDR3aa: CASSQEGGAGETQYF
CDR3nt: TGTGCCAGCAGCCAAGAGGGAGGGGCGGGGGAGACCCAGTACTTC
d_gene: TRBD2
v_gene: TRBV3-1/TRBV3-2
abundance: NA
j_gene: TRBJ2-5

CDR3aa: CASSVDRSLTANEQFF
CDR3nt: TGTGCCAGCAGCGTAGATCGGAGCCTGACTGCCAATGAGCAGTTCTTC
d_gene: NA
v_gene: TRBV9
abundance: NA
j_gene: TRBJ2-1

CDR3aa: CASSPGVDGNQPQHF
CDR3nt: TGTGCCAGCAGTCCGGGAGTGGACGGCAATCAGCCCCAGCATTTT
d_gene: NA
v_gene: TRBV27
abundance: NA
j_gene: TRBJ1-5

CDR3aa: CASSLAREEFF
CDR3nt: TGCGCCAGCAGCTTGGCTAGGGAGGAGTTCTTC
d_gene: NA
v_gene: TRBV5-1
abundance: NA
j_gene: TRBJ2-1

CDR3aa: CASGSTAGRTF
CDR3nt: TGTGCCAGCGGATCTACGGCAGGTAGGACCTTC
d_gene: NA
v_gene: TRBV12-3/TRBV12-4
abundance: NA
j_gene: TRBJ1-2

CDR3aa: CASSVGLRGQVYF
CDR3nt: TGTGCCAGCAGTGTGGGGTTGCGGGGGCAAGTCTACTTC
d_gene: NA
v_gene: TRBV2
abundance: NA
j_gene: TRBJ2-7

CDR3aa: CAWSVIFADTQYF
CDR3nt: TGTGCCTGGAGTGTAATTTTCGCAGATACGCAGTATTTT
d_gene: NA
v_gene: TRBV30
abundance: NA
j_gene: TRBJ2-3

CDR3aa: CASSQDLLKRTQYF
CDR3nt: TGTGCCAGCAGCCAAGACCTGTTAAAGAGAACCCAGTACTTC
d_gene: NA
v_gene: TRBV14
abundance: NA
j_gene: TRBJ2-5

CDR3aa: CATAGSGQATTSSYEQYF
CDR3nt: TGTGCCACGGCGGGGAGTGGACAGGCGACCACCAGCTCCTACGAGCAGTACTTC
d_gene: NA
v_gene: TRBV10-3
abundance: NA
j_gene: TRBJ2-7

CDR3aa: CASITQGYQPQHF
CDR3nt: TGTGCCAGCATTACACAGGGATATCAGCCCCAGCATTTT
d_gene: NA
v_gene: TRBV28
abundance: NA
j_gene: TRBJ1-5

CDR3aa: CASSGGGDQPQHF
CDR3nt: TGTGCCAGCTCCGGGGGGGGAGATCAGCCCCAGCATTTT
d_gene: NA
v_gene: TRBV18
abundance: few
j_gene: TRBJ1-5

CDR3aa: CASSPGRNTEAFF
CDR3nt: TGTGCCAGCTCCCCCGGGAGGAACACTGAAGCTTTCTTT
d_gene: NA
v_gene: TRBV7-2
abundance: NA
j_gene: TRBJ1-1

CDR3aa: CASRGLMNTEAFF
CDR3nt: TGTGCCAGTAGGGGCTTGATGAACACTGAAGCTTTCTTT
d_gene: NA
v_gene: TRBV19
abundance: NA
j_gene: TRBJ1-1

CDR3aa: CASSLALNTGELFF
CDR3nt: TGCGCCAGCAGCTTGGCTCTGAACACCGGGGAGCTGTTTTTT
d_gene: NA
v_gene: TRBV5-1
abundance: NA
j_gene: TRBJ2-2

CDR3aa: CASSLLPRNTEAFF
CDR3nt: TGTGCCAGCAGTTTATTGCCGCGGAACACTGAAGCTTTCTTT
d_gene: NA
v_gene: TRBV27
abundance: NA
j_gene: TRBJ1-1